What follows is one TCR beta chain and its context. The antigen remains unidentified. This sample stems from a study of T-cell memory formation after mild COVID-19. Study-wide context: The study found TCR clusters largely donor specific. Study-level findings and limits: CD4+ clones that contracted lay mainly in CM and EM; CD8+ ones lay in EMRA. Pre-infection memory carried some responding clones, suggesting that cross-reactive memory joined.

It was 5'RACE with constant-segment primers that produced the TCR alpha and TCR beta cDNA libraries, which carried sample barcodes and UMIs. TCRdb processed the 5' RACE reads anew with MiXCR; each CDR3 protein has one entry. The sample contains 500,000 to 550,000 distinct CDR3 sequences, roughly 20% of which appear only once. The germline CDR1 and CDR2 sequences are LGHNA and YSLEER. The CDR3 totals 14 residues. The J segment lost 3 bases and the V segment lost 4 bases, leaving 1 base of the junction unmatched. This clonotype was sampled from an adult woman who had mild COVID-19 (a few samples of this study predate the infection). Cell type and time point are not known. This chain uses TRBV4-3 with TRBJ2-2; TRBD2 agrees at 8 bases. Sequencing input: PBMCs or a T cell subset sorted from them (not recorded which). The CDR3 bases are TGCGCCAGCAGCCGGCGGGAGGACACCGGGGAGCTGTTTTTT. It yields the protein CASSRREDTGELFF.